Listed below are T cell receptor beta chains from one sample, sequenced in a study of blood T cell repertoires in COVID-19. Only in-frame clones appear in the TCRdb table, and some are missing; sequencing was by immunoSEQ multiplex PCR. The top ten clones hold around 10% of a sample with some 140,000 clones, around 83% of them seen once. The sample consisted of peripheral blood. The source is a woman in her fifties or sixties with COVID-19, enrolled during active disease. Both conserved end residues are part of each CDR3. D genes are given only for firm matches. Not every row has a clone size; where given, it reads once, few, many or a size class.

D gene	V gene	clone size	J gene	CDR3 DNA	CDR3 protein
-	TRBV7-3	-	TRBJ1-1	TGTGCCAGCAGCTCGGGGGGAAACAGGGTTCGTTCTGAAGCTTTCTTT	CASSSGGNRVRSEAFF
-	TRBV6-5	-	TRBJ2-1	TGTGCCAGCAGTTACTCACAGACATCAAATGAGCAGTTCTTC	CASSYSQTSNEQFF
-	TRBV7-8	once	TRBJ2-5	TGTGCCAGCAGCTTAGGCCGGTCTGAACAAGAGACCCAGTACTTC	CASSLGRSEQETQYF
-	TRBV19	once	TRBJ1-1	TGTGCCAGTAGTCGCGCCGGGTTAACTGACACTGAAGCTTTCTTT	CASSRAGLTDTEAFF
TRBD1	TRBV5-4	once	TRBJ1-4	TGTGCCAGCAGCCGAGGGACAGGGGATGAAAAACTGTTTTTT	CASSRGTGDEKLFF
-	TRBV18	-	TRBJ1-2	TGTGCCAGCTCTTTCCAAGGGGTTTCACTCCATGGCTACACCTTC	CASSFQGVSLHGYTF
-	TRBV27	-	TRBJ2-1	TGTGCCAGCAAAAGACACTCAGACTACAATGAGCAGTTCTTC	CASKRHSDYNEQFF
TRBD2	TRBV24-1	once	TRBJ2-1	TGTGCCACCAGTCCAACGGGGGGGGCCCATGAGCAGTTCTTC	CATSPTGGAHEQFF
-	TRBV5-8	-	TRBJ1-3	TGTGCCAGCAGCTTTGAGGGGGGGCGAGACACCATATATTTT	CASSFEGGRDTIYF
-	TRBV19	many	TRBJ2-7	TGTGCCAGTAGTGCCCCCCGAGGCGAAGGCTCCTACGAGCAGTACTTC	CASSAPRGEGSYEQYF
-	TRBV20-1	-	TRBJ2-1	TGCAGTGCTAGAGGCGACAATGAGCAGTTCTTC	CSARGDNEQFF